The 23 T cell receptor beta chains below all came from one sample that was sequenced in a study of OX40 agonist ivuxolimab in advanced cancers. TCRdb's copy holds only in-frame clones and misses some; the assay was immunoSEQ multiplex PCR. The sample has 70,000 to 95,000 clones, 91% seen once; the top ten hold approximately 7%. The sample here was CD4+ or CD8+ T cells sorted from blood, taken in a trial of the OX40 agonist ivuxolimab. The receptors come from an adult with an advanced solid tumor such as melanoma, head and neck, liver or kidney cancer.

CDR3 sequence reads: CASSLGVTEETQYF. The CDR3 region has the DNA TGTGCCAGCAGCTTGGGGGTGACAGAAGAGACCCAGTACTTC. The V gene is TRBV7-9, the J gene TRBJ2-5; D may match TRBD1 or TRBD2 (5 bases each). CDR3 length: 14 residues. V shed 3 bases and J shed 3 bases, with 11 bases lying between them. Germline values: CDR1 SEHNR, CDR2 FQNEAQ (reference sequence).

The rearrangement links TRBV7-2 to TRBJ2-5; 11 nucleotides align to TRBD2. J was trimmed by 4 bases and V by 6 bases; bases with no gene match: 13. This CDR3 comprises 17 residues. Per the germline V gene, CDR1 is SGHTA and CDR2 is FQGNSA. CDR3 in amino acids: CASRPGVISGRGETQYF. In nucleotides, the CDR3 is TGTGCCAGCAGACCGGGGGTGATTAGCGGGAGGGGAGAGACCCAGTACTTC.

J is TRBJ2-1 and V is TRBV5-1; 11 bases map to TRBD2. After removal of 4 bases from V and 6 bases from J, the junction contained 12 bases not matched to a gene. The CDR3 runs 17 residues. Germline V gene data show CDR1 as SGHRS and CDR2 as YFSETQ. CDR3 in amino acids: CASSEMSLAGGPNEQFF. The CDR3 region has the DNA TGCGCCAGCAGCGAAATGTCCCTAGCGGGAGGACCCAATGAGCAGTTCTTC.

This sequence joins TRBV30 and TRBJ2-7; the D gene is possibly TRBD1 (6 bases). CDR3 length: 12 residues. V was pared by 5 bases and J by 8 bases, with 16 bases between. Germline CDR1 reads GTSNPN; CDR2 reads SVGIG (reference sequence). The CDR3 DNA is TGTGCCTGGGTTCCGGGACAAACAAAGCAGTACTTC. It yields the protein CAWVPGQTKQYF.

This rearrangement joins TRBV19 to TRBJ2-7, with D possibly matching TRBD2 (5 bases). CDR3 length equals 12 residues. Germline CDR1 LNHDA, CDR2 SQIVND (reference sequence). Trimming cost V 8 bases and J 7 bases, with 15 bases left between them. Here the CDR3 DNA reads TGTGCCAGTCGATCCGGGGTAAGGGAGCAGTACTTC. Encoded protein: CASRSGVREQYF.

The CDR3 reads CASARATTYEQYF. In nucleotides, the CDR3 is TGTGCCAGCGCACGGGCCACGACCTACGAGCAGTACTTC. The V and J genes are TRBV27 and TRBJ2-5; the D is unclear. The J call is uncertain, as TRBJ2-7 better fits the DNA end. CDR1 MNHEY and CDR2 SMNVEV come from the germline V gene (reference sequence). The CDR3 length is 13 residues.

The chain links TRBV6-1 to TRBJ2-7; D gene unclear. V was clipped by 7 bases and J by 3 bases, with 4 bases between them. CDR1 is MNHNS, CDR2 SASEGT, per germline. The CDR3 consists of 10 residues. CDR3 sequence (DNA): TGTGCCAGCATGTACTACGAGCAGTACTTC. Amino acids: CASMYYEQYF.

CDR3 amino acids: CASSLGTRTMDIQYF. CDR3 coding DNA: TGCGCCAGCAGCTTGGGGACTAGGACCATGGACATTCAGTACTTC. The chain combines TRBV5-1 with TRBJ2-4; 7 bases map to TRBD2. The V gene end was trimmed by 0 bases and the J gene end by 8 bases; junction bases not matched to a gene: 8. CDR1 and CDR2 (germline): SGHRS, YFSETQ. CDR3 size: 15 residues.

This sequence joins TRBV15 and TRBJ2-1; D perhaps matches TRBD1 (5 bases). V dropped 3 bases and J dropped 7 bases, with 13 bases sitting between them. The CDR3 loop spans 14 amino acids. Germline V lookup: CDR1 LNHNV, CDR2 YYDKDF (reference sequence). The CDR3 region is CATSSAGPRNEQFF. CDR3 bases: TGTGCCACCAGCAGTGCAGGGCCACGGAATGAGCAGTTCTTC.

The V and J genes are TRBV19 and TRBJ2-5; D perhaps matches TRBD1 (6 bases). The CDR3 spans 12 residues. Trimming took off 10 bases at V and 5 bases at J, with 14 bases between the two ends. From germline, CDR1 is LNHDA and CDR2 SQIVND (reference sequence). The CDR3 protein is CATADSSETQYF. The CDR3 DNA reads as TGTGCCACCGCGGACAGCTCCGAGACCCAGTACTTC. The entire variable domain, with the rest obtained from reference TRBV19 and TRBJ2-5, is as follows: DGGITQSPKYLFRKEGQNVTLSCEQNLNHDAMYWYRQDPGQGLRLIYYSQIVNDFQKGDIAEGYSVSREKKESFPLTVTSAQKNPTAFYLCATADSSETQYFGPGTRLLVL.

The rearrangement uses TRBV7-9 and TRBJ2-5; no clear D. There are 10 residues in the CDR3. Germline assignment: CDR1 SEHNR and CDR2 FQNEAQ (reference sequence). With 8 bases removed from V and 1 base from J, the gap between germline ends came to 2 bases. CDR3 protein: CASRQETQYF. For the CDR3, the DNA is TGTGCCAGCCGCCAAGAGACCCAGTACTTC.

This chain uses TRBV19 with TRBJ1-1, with D unresolved. The CDR3 has 16 residues. The germline CDR1 and CDR2 sequences are LNHDA and SQIVND (reference sequence). V was pared by 6 bases and J by 4 bases, with 21 bases between. The CDR3 bases are TGTGCCAGTAGGGAGCTGTTTAGGCGAGGGAGCACTGAAGCTTTCTTT. Protein sequence: CASRELFRRGSTEAFF.

V gene TRBV28 combines with J gene TRBJ2-1; TRBD2 matches at 12 bases. CDR3 size: 13 residues. Unmatched junction bases numbered 8, after V lost 4 bases and J lost 16 bases. Germline V CDR1 and CDR2: MDHEN, SYDVKM. The CDR3 nucleotides are TGTGCCAGCAGTTCCAGACTAGCGGGAGTGGTTTTCTTC. Its translation is CASSSRLAGVVFF.

The genes are TRBV9 and TRBJ1-2; no firm D call. This CDR3 is 13 amino acids long. The germline V and J ends were trimmed by 0 bases and 0 bases, with 3 bases remaining between them. Per germline, CDR1 SGDLS and CDR2 YYNGEE. CDR3 loop: CASSVAANYGYTF. The CDR3 DNA sequence: TGTGCCAGCAGCGTAGCAGCTAACTATGGCTACACCTTC.

The chain combines TRBV11-1 with TRBJ2-7, with TRBD2 identical over 10 bases. The CDR3 totals 17 residues. The germline CDR1 and CDR2 sequences are SGHAT and FQDESV (reference sequence). V was pared by 3 bases and J by 4 bases, with 12 bases of the junction left unmatched. CDR3 sequence: CASSFLPLAGARYEQYF. The CDR3 DNA sequence: TGTGCCAGCAGCTTTTTGCCCCTAGCGGGAGCGCGGTACGAGCAGTACTTC. Variable domain in full (rest from reference TRBV11-1 and TRBJ2-7): EAEVAQSPRYKITEKSQAVAFWCDPISGHATLYWYRQILGQGPELLVQFQDESVVDDSQLPKDRFSAERLKGVDSTLKIQPAELGDSAMYLCASSFLPLAGARYEQYFGPGTRLTVT.

The CDR3 bases are TGTGCAAGTCGCTTTATGGCGCTCACAGATACGCAGTATTTT. It is translated as CASRFMALTDTQYF. The chain couples TRBV12-2 to TRBJ2-3. TRBV12-2 is a known pseudogene. This CDR3 region has 14 residues.

V usage is TRBV5-1 and J usage is TRBJ1-1, with a tentative D call TRBD1 (5 bases). The CDR3 runs to 15 residues. The germline V gene has CDR1 SGHRS and CDR2 YFSETQ. V was pared by 4 bases and J by 7 bases, with 20 bases between. As DNA, the CDR3 is TGCGCCAGCAGCGTGGTGGGGGGAGGCATCGGTGAAGCTTTCTTT. Translated, it gives CASSVVGGGIGEAFF.

The rearrangement joins TRBV28 to TRBJ2-1; D is unclear. Per germline, CDR1 MDHEN and CDR2 SYDVKM. The CDR3 totals 12 residues. V lost 3 bases and J 7 bases, leaving 7 bases between the germline ends. The CDR3 loop is CASSLARNEQFF. The CDR3 DNA reads as TGTGCCAGCAGTTTGGCTCGGAATGAGCAGTTCTTC.

The chain combines TRBV6-1 with TRBJ1-5; no definite D call. Germline V CDR1 and CDR2: MNHNS, SASEGT. The CDR3 has 14 residues. Trimming took 6 bases from V and 3 from J, leaving 12 bases between them. CDR3 in amino acids: CASSNAGFNQPQHF. DNA of the CDR3: TGTGCCAGCAGCAACGCCGGTTTCAATCAGCCCCAGCATTTT.

The rearrangement joins TRBV4-1 to TRBJ1-5, with D perhaps matching TRBD1 (5 bases). This CDR3 has 15 amino acids. Trimming took off 1 base at V and 2 bases at J, with 9 bases between the two ends. Germline CDR1 is MGHRA and CDR2 is YSYEKL. The CDR3 is CASSQAIQGNQPQHF. CDR3 DNA sequence: TGCGCCAGCAGCCAAGCCATACAGGGCAATCAGCCCCAGCATTTT.

The chain employs TRBV19 and TRBJ2-7; TRBD1 aligns across 11 bases. J was trimmed by 6 bases and V by 3 bases; bases with no gene match: 4. CDR1 and CDR2 from the germline V gene are LNHDA and SQIVND (reference sequence). This CDR3 has 14 residues. The CDR3 coding sequence is TGTGCCAGTAGTATGGGACAGGGGGGAAGCGAGCAGTACTTC. It encodes CASSMGQGGSEQYF.

The count of this clone is one. This chain joins TRBV7-9 and TRBJ2-1; unclear D gene. Germline V lookup: CDR1 SEHNR, CDR2 FQNEAQ (reference sequence). Deletions cut 2 bases from V and 7 bases from J, with 6 bases between. This CDR3 comprises 12 residues. CDR3 nucleotides: TGTGCCAGCAGCTTAAGTGGAAATGAGCAGTTCTTC. Translation: CASSLSGNEQFF.

This clone was recorded only once. CDR3 amino acids: CASSETGGGGQPQHF. The CDR3 bases are TGTGCCAGCAGTGAAACAGGGGGCGGCGGTCAGCCCCAGCATTTT. The rearrangement links TRBV25-1 to TRBJ1-5; TRBD1 aligns across 9 bases. CDR1 and CDR2 from the germline V gene are MGHDK and SYGVNS. V lost 2 bases and J lost 6; bases outside the gene matches: 5. The CDR3 sequence is 15 residues long.